Following are 15 T cell receptor beta chains from one sample sequenced in a study of monozygotic twins with inflammatory bowel disease. TCRdb reworked the 5' RACE reads into one entry per CDR3 protein, no DNA. This listing includes a few hundred thousand distinct CDR3 sequences. The sequencing sample was made of blood. Every receptor here comes from a human donor with ulcerative colitis or Crohn's disease, or a healthy co-twin of an affected twin (not recorded which).

This chain links TRBV20-1 with TRBJ2-7; TCRdb indicates TRBD2, and absent DNA this call remains unverified. Germline values: CDR1 DFQATT, CDR2 SNEGSKA (reference sequence). The CDR3 is 12 residues long. The CDR3 reads CSATGLAGEQYF.

V gene TRBV12-3 or TRBV12-4 combines with J gene TRBJ2-7; TCRdb's D call of TRBD2 is untestable without DNA. This CDR3 region has 15 residues. CDR3 loop: CASSFVAGGIYEQYF.

The chain links TRBV7-6 to TRBJ2-1; with no DNA, the TCRdb D assignment of TRBD1 cannot be verified. The CDR3 runs to 19 residues. CDR1 SGHVS and CDR2 FNYEAQ come from the germline V gene. CDR3 loop: CASSKGKLGQGNSYNEQFF.

The V and J genes are TRBV7-3 and TRBJ2-1; the TRBD1 assignment by TCRdb is unverifiable without DNA. Germline CDR1 is SGHTA and CDR2 is FQGTGA. There are 15 residues in the CDR3. The CDR3 loop is CASSLRRVLYNEQFF. The full variable domain, in which reference TRBV7-3 and TRBJ2-1 provide the parts outside the CDR3, is GAGVSQTPSNKVTEKGKYVELRCDPISGHTALYWYRQSLGQGPEFLIYFQGTGAADDSGLPNDRFFAVRPEGSVSTLKIQRTERGDSAVYLCASSLRRVLYNEQFFGPGTRLTVL.

The gene calls are TRBV4-2 and TRBJ2-1. Germline assignment: CDR1 LGHNA and CDR2 YNFKEQ. CDR3 size: 16 residues. CDR3: CASSLSHWVSYNEQFF.

CDR3 sequence: CATSEGDGTYEQYF. The V gene is TRBV24-1, the J gene TRBJ2-7; checking the TCRdb D call of TRBD1 is not possible without DNA. Looked up from germline, CDR1 is KGHDR and CDR2 is SFDVKD. The CDR3 covers 14 residues.

V gene TRBV4-2 combines with J gene TRBJ2-5; the TRBD1 assignment by TCRdb is unverifiable without DNA. Germline V gene data show CDR1 as LGHNA and CDR2 as YNFKEQ. This CDR3 spans 18 amino acids. CDR3 residues: CASSQDLGRGRVWETQYF.

CDR3 sequence: CASSLTGTSGFTGELFF. The chain has TRBV5-1 and TRBJ2-2; the TCRdb call, TRBD2, lacks DNA for checking. The germline gives CDR1 SGHRS, CDR2 YFSETQ. The CDR3 length is 17 residues.

The V call is TRBV6-5, the J call TRBJ2-7; TCRdb outputs TRBD1, but without DNA this stays unchecked. Germline V gene sequence: CDR1 MNHEY, CDR2 SVGAGI. The CDR3 is made up of 15 amino acids. Here the CDR3 reads CASSYSPLQGWEQYF.

The V and J genes are TRBV20-1 and TRBJ1-2. Germline CDR1 DFQATT, CDR2 SNEGSKA (reference sequence). CDR3 size: 12 residues. The CDR3 spells CSARRGWDGYTF.

V is TRBV28 and J is TRBJ2-2; without DNA, the TCRdb call of TRBD1 cannot be checked. This CDR3 is built from 18 residues. Per germline, CDR1 MDHEN and CDR2 SYDVKM. The CDR3 region is CASSSQDRGGRWTGELFF.

This chain joins TRBV28 and TRBJ2-7; TCRdb returns TRBD1, unconfirmable since there is no DNA. Germline V gives CDR1 MDHEN, CDR2 SYDVKM. CDR3 length equals 14 residues. CDR3 residues: CASSAGTGAYEQYF.

This rearrangement joins TRBV12-3 or TRBV12-4 to TRBJ2-5. The CDR3 covers 13 residues. This CDR3 reads CASSFNYQETQYF.

The J gene is TRBJ2-1, the V gene TRBV20-1; TCRdb returns TRBD2, unconfirmable since there is no DNA. Germline loops: CDR1 DFQATT, CDR2 SNEGSKA (reference sequence). The CDR3 is 14 residues long. The CDR3 loop is CGANGLAGVREQFF.

The V gene is TRBV28, the J gene TRBJ2-1. CDR3 length: 13 amino acids. Germline assignment: CDR1 MDHEN and CDR2 SYDVKM. The CDR3 here is CASSFLFDSEQFF.